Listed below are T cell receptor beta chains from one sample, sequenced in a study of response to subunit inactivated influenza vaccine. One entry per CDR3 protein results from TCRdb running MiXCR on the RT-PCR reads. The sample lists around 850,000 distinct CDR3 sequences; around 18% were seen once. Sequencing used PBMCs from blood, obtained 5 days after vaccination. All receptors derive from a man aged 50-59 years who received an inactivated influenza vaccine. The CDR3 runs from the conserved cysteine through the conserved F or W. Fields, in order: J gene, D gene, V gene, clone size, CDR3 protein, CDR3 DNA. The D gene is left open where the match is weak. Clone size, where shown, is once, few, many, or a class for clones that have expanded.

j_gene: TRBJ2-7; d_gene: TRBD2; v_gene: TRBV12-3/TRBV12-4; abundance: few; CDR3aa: CASSGLAGEFIEQYF; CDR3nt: TGTGCCAGCAGTGGACTAGCGGGAGAATTTATCGAGCAGTACTTC
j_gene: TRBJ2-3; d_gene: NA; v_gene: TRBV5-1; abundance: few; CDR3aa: CASSSEGYIGRITDTQYF; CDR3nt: TGCGCCAGCAGCTCCGAGGGTTACATCGGGCGGATTACAGATACGCAGTATTTT
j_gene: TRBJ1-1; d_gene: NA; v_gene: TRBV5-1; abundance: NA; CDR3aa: CASSLEWAASNTEAFF; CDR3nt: TGCGCCAGCAGCTTGGAATGGGCAGCGTCGAACACTGAAGCTTTCTTT
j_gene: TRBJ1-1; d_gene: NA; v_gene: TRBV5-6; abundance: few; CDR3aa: CASRTLGTEAFF; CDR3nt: TGTGCCAGCAGAACGCTCGGGACTGAAGCTTTCTTT
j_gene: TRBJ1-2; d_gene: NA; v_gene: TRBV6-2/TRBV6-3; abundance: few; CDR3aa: CASSYGTEYGYTF; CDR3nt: TGTGCCAGCAGTTACGGGACGGAATATGGCTACACCTTC
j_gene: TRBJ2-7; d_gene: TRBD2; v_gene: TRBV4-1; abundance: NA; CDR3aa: CASSQVASGATYEQYF; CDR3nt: TGCGCCAGCAGCCAGGTCGCTAGCGGGGCTACCTACGAGCAGTACTTC
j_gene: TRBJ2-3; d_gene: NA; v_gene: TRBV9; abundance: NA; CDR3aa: CASSQIEATQYF; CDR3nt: TGTGCCAGCAGCCAAATCGAGGCTACGCAGTATTTT
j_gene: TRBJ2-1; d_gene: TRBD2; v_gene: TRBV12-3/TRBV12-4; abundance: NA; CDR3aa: CASSSTSGGARVQFF; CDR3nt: TGTGCCAGCAGTAGCACTAGCGGGGGGGCCCGGGTGCAGTTCTTC
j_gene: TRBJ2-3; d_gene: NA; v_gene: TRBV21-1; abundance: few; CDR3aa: CASSKEAGPGLAGGPGTDTQYF; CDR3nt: TGTGCCAGCAGCAAAGAAGCAGGGCCGGGACTAGCGGGAGGGCCGGGCACAGATACGCAGTATTTT
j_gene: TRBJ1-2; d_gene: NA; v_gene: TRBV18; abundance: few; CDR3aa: CASSPEGGNYGYTF; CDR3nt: TGTGCCAGCTCACCGGAGGGCGGGAACTATGGCTACACCTTC
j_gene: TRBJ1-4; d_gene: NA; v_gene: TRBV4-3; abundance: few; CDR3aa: CASSQDWGAANEKLFF; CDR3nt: TGCGCCAGCAGCCAAGATTGGGGGGCCGCGAATGAAAAACTGTTTTTT
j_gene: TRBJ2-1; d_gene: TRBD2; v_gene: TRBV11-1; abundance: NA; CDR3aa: CASSLADGGRERWNEQFF; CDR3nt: TGTGCCAGCAGCTTAGCAGATGGTGGGCGGGAGAGGTGGAATGAGCAGTTCTTC
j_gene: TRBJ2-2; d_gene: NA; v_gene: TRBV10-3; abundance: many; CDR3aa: CAISPGIGNANTGELFF; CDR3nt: TGTGCCATCTCCCCAGGCATCGGGAACGCGAACACCGGGGAGCTGTTTTTT
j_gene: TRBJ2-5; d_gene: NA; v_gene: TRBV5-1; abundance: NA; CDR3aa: CASRVGEETQYF; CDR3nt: TGCGCCAGCAGAGTCGGGGAAGAGACCCAGTACTTC
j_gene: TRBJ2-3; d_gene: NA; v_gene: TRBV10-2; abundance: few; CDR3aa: CASSPEGTQYF; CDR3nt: TGCGCCAGCAGTCCGGAGGGTACGCAGTATTTT
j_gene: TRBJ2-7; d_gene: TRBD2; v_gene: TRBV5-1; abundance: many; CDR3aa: CASSLLVGVSGSSYEQYF; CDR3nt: TGCGCCAGCAGCTTGTTAGTAGGGGTTAGCGGGAGCTCCTACGAGCAGTACTTC
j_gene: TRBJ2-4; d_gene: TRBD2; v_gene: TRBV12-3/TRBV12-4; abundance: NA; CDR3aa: CASRGTGGPAKNIQYF; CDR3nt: TGTGCCAGCAGAGGAACGGGAGGGCCTGCCAAAAACATTCAGTACTTC
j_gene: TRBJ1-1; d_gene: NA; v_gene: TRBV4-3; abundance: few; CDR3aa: CASKQTGGTEAFF; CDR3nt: TGCGCCAGCAAGCAGACGGGGGGCACTGAAGCTTTCTTT
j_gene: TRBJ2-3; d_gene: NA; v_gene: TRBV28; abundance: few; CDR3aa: CASSPRMRGTDTQYF; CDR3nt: TGTGCCAGCAGTCCCCGCATGCGGGGCACAGATACGCAGTATTTT
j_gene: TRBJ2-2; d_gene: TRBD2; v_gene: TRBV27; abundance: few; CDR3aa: CASGILAANTGELFF; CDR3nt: TGTGCCAGCGGAATTCTAGCGGCAAACACCGGGGAGCTGTTTTTT
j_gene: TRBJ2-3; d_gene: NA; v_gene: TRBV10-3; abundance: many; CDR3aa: CAITFQVARSDTQYF; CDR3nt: TGTGCCATCACCTTCCAGGTAGCGCGGTCAGATACGCAGTATTTT
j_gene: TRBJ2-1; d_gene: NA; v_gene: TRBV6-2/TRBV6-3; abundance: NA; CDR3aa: CAAGVIPGHHSYNEQFF; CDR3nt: TGTGCCGCAGGAGTCATTCCGGGACACCACTCCTACAATGAGCAGTTCTTC
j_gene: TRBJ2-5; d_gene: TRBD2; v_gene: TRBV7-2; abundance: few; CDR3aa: CASSLGLLAGRETQYF; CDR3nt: TGTGCCAGCAGCTTAGGTTTGCTAGCGGGTCGAGAGACCCAGTACTTC
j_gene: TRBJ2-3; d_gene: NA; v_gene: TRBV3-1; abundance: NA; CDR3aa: CASGTPGSDTQYF; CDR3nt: TGTGCCAGCGGGACCCCCGGCTCTGATACGCAGTATTTT
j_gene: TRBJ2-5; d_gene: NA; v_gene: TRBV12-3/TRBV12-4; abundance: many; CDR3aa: CASSLAGGEETQYF; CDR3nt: TGTGCCAGCAGTTTAGCGGGGGGAGAGGAGACCCAGTACTTC
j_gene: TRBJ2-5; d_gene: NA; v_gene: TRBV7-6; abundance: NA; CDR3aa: CASSLELHDQETQYF; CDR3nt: TGTGCCAGCAGCTTAGAACTACACGACCAAGAGACCCAGTACTTC
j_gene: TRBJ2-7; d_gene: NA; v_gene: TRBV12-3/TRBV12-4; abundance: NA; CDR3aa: CASSFDSSSYEQHF; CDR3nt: TGTGCCAGCAGTTTCGACAGTTCCTCCTACGAGCAGCACTTC
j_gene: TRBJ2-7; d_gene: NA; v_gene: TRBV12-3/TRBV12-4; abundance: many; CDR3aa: CASSRGQLGAYEQYF; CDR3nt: TGTGCCAGCAGTCGAGGACAGTTAGGGGCCTACGAGCAGTACTTC
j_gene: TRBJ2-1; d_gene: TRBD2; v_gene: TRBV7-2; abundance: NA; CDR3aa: CATKPGLGYNEQFF; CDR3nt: TGTGCCACCAAGCCGGGACTAGGTTACAATGAGCAGTTCTTC
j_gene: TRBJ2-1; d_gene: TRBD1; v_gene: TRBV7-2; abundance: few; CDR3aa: CASSNRGFGSEQFF; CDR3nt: TGTGCCAGCTCGAACAGGGGATTCGGAAGTGAGCAGTTCTTC
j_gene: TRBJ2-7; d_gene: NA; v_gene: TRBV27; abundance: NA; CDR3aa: CASSVGRIYEQYF; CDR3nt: TGTGCCAGCAGTGTAGGACGGATCTACGAGCAGTACTTC
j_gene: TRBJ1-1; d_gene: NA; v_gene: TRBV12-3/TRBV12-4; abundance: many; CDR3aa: CASSGRARTEAFF; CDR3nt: TGTGCCAGCAGCGGACGGGCCCGGACTGAAGCTTTCTTT
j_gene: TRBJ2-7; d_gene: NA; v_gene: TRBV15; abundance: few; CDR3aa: CATSRDFAYEQYF; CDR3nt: TGTGCCACCAGCAGAGACTTCGCCTACGAGCAGTACTTC
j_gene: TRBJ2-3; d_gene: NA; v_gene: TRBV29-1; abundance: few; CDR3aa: CSVGGVGGGTDTQYF; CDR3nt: TGCAGCGTTGGAGGAGTAGGAGGGGGGACAGATACGCAGTATTTT
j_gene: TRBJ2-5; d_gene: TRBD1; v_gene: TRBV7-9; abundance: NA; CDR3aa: CASSFIQGAETQYF; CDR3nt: TGTGCCAGCAGCTTCATACAGGGGGCAGAGACCCAGTACTTC
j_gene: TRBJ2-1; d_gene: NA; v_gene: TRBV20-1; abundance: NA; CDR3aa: CSTNQALPYNEQFF; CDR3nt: TGCAGTACTAACCAGGCCCTCCCCTACAATGAGCAGTTTTTC